This T cell receptor beta chain was captured by sequencing in a study of radiation and T cells in renal cell carcinoma. The table lists this clone with a few counts. Deletions cut 4 bases from V and 3 bases from J, with 16 bases between. In germline, CDR1 is SGHRS, CDR2 YFSETQ. The CDR3 totals 16 residues. Noted time point: blood 4 weeks post-SBRT, at nephrectomy. The treatment here: 15 Gy SBRT to primary tumor, nephrectomy 4 weeks later. Nephrectomy followed 15 Gy stereotactic body radiation by 4 weeks. The tumor was a clear cell renal cell carcinoma. Sequencing used immunoSEQ multiplex PCR; TCRdb keeps in-frame clones, though not all of them. The table shows approximately 43,000 clones, with around four fifths occurring only once.

The chain links TRBV5-1 to TRBJ1-4, with TRBD1 as a possible D gene (6 bases). The clonotype was recovered from a woman aged 70-85 years with renal cell carcinoma. The sequences come from blood, collected from a patient whose treatment included radiotherapy and nephrectomy. CDR3: CASSPDQGRPNEKLFF. In DNA form, the CDR3 reads TGCGCCAGCAGCCCGGACCAGGGGCGGCCTAATGAAAAACTGTTTTTT.